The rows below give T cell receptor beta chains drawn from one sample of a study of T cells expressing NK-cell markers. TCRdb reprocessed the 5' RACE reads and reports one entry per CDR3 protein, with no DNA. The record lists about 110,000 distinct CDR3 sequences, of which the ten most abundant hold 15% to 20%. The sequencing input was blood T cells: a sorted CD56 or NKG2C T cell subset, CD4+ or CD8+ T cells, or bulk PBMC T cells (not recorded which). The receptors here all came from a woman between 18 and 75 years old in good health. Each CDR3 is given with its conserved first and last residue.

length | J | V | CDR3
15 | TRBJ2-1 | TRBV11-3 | CASKDASSLDNEQFF
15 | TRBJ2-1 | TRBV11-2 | CASSLEVMAYNEQFF
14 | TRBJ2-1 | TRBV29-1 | CSVEETSSYNEQFF
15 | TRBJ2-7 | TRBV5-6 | CASSFRTGPSYEQYF
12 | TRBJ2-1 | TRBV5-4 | CASSRDGPEQFF
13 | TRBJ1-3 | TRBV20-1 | CSVRDLVGNTIYF
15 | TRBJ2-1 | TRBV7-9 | CASSPGPGLFDEQFF
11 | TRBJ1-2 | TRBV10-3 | CAISESWGYTF
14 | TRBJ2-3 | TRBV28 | CASSLQVFGDTQYF
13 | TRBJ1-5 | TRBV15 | CATSKSSKPPQHF
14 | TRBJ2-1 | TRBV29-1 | CSVEGTDRSDEQFF
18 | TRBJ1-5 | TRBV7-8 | CASSPITTGRNSNQPQHF
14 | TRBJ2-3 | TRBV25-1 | CASSEAGVTDTQYF
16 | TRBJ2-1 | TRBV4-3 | CASSQVSSGGIGAVFF
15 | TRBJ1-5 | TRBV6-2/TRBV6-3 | CASSYFGLGNQPQHF
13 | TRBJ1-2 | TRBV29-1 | CSVEDEKVPGYTF
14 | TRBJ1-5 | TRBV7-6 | CASSLTSSNQPQHF
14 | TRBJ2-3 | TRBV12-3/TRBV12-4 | CASTPGLSTDTQYF
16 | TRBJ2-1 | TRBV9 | CASSVDGLPSYNEQFF
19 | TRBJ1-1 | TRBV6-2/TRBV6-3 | CASSYPNLPGQGMNTEAFF
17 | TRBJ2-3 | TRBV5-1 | CASSLAVSGTRTDTQYF
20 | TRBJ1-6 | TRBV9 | CASSDDPGHGARAYNSPLHF
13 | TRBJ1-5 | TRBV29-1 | CSVGPNSNQPQHF